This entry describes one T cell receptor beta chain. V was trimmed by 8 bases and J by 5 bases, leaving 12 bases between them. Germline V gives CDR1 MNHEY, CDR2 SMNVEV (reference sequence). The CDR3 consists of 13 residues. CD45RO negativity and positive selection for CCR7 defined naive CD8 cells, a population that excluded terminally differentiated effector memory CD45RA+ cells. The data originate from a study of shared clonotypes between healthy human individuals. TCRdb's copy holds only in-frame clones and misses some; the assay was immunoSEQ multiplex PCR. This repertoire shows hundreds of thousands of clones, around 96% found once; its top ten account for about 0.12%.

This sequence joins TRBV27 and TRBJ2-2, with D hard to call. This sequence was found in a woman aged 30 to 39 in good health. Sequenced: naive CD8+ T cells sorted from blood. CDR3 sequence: CASRNGWTGELFF. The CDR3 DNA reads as TGTGCCAGCCGTAACGGTTGGACCGGGGAGCTGTTTTTT.